This T cell receptor beta chain stems from a study of beta chain features in type 1 diabetes. The whole isolated RNA underwent reverse transcription, so sequencing captured expressed TCRB transcripts. Profiled with immunoSEQ multiplex PCR; TCRdb holds only in-frame clones, not every one. The sample holds 40,000 to 45,000 clones, roughly 70% seen once. General observations from the study: The VDJ junctions of type 1 diabetes patients carried fewer insertions and more deletions. A moderate, significant TCRB CDR3 shortening appeared in type 1 diabetes across four CD4+ subsets. Cells carrying high TCR expression could end up over-represented when cDNA is sequenced.

V shed 0 bases and J 3 bases; nucleotides not matched to a gene: 3. The CDR3 runs 14 residues. Germline CDR1 reads SGHRS; CDR2 reads YFSETQ. The sample holds a few counts of this clone. Antigen specificity is unknown. Other DNA sequences in this specimen translate into the identical CDR3. The chain couples TRBV5-1 to TRBJ2-7, with 7 bases aligning to TRBD2. Specimen: Tregs from blood. The sequence came from a young woman with type 1 diabetes. CDR3: CASSLAPGGYEQYF. CDR3 DNA sequence: TGCGCCAGCAGCTTGGCTCCGGGAGGCTACGAGCAGTACTTC.